This TCR beta chain was captured by sequencing in a study of blood T cell repertoires in COVID-19. Study-wide context: Samples representing acute and convalescent COVID-19 were sourced from the United States, Italy and Spain. The analysed material was cDNA or gDNA that came from T cells, B-cell-depleted T cells, or PBMCs.

As processed by the authors: The assay estimated nucleated cells by amplifying reference gene primers. Assay: immunoSEQ multiplex PCR; the TCRdb copy retains only in-frame clones and omits some. V, J and clone size are taken as reported in that table, and D and trimming were inferred from the DNA itself. The sample yields around 260,000 clones, more than 85% seen once. CDR1 is SEHNR and CDR2 is FQNEAQ in the germline V gene (reference sequence). With 7 bases removed from V and 2 bases from J, the gap between germline ends came to 8 bases. CDR3 size: 12 residues. The sample was peripheral blood. The genes are TRBV7-9 and TRBJ1-2, with no clear D. The TCR comes from a man aged 25-40 years with acute or convalescent COVID-19. The CDR3 sequence: CASTKLNYGYTF. The CDR3 DNA sequence: TGTGCCAGCACCAAATTAAACTATGGCTACACCTTC.